This TCR beta chain was sequenced in a study of shared clonotypes between healthy human individuals. V lost 3 bases and J lost 6; bases outside the gene matches: 6. The length of the CDR3 is 15 residues. Germline values: CDR1 SGHRS, CDR2 YFSETQ. Method: immunoSEQ multiplex PCR; TCRdb's copy keeps in-frame clones and lacks some. The repertoire holds 600,000 to 800,000 clones, with 72% as singletons. The investigators split CD4+ cells into a CD45RA+ naive subset and a CD45RA-negative memory subset. Of note for this clone: Its antigen remains unidentified.

General study points: For naive CD4 cells, around 5% of clonotypes were shared across a handful of donors. Generation probability values for non-shared clonotypes were lower than those for clonotypes shared by all four donors. In general, naive subsets displayed greater estimated richness than memory subsets did.

The sample was memory CD4+ T cells sorted from blood. Subset given: CD45RA-negative fraction. The origin of this receptor is a woman aged 25-40 years in good health. The chain has TRBV5-1 and TRBJ2-2; 9 bases are shared with TRBD2. CDR3 nucleotides: TGCGCCAGCAGCTCTACAACTAGCGGGCCCGGGGAGCTGTTTTTT. Encoded protein: CASSSTTSGPGELFF.